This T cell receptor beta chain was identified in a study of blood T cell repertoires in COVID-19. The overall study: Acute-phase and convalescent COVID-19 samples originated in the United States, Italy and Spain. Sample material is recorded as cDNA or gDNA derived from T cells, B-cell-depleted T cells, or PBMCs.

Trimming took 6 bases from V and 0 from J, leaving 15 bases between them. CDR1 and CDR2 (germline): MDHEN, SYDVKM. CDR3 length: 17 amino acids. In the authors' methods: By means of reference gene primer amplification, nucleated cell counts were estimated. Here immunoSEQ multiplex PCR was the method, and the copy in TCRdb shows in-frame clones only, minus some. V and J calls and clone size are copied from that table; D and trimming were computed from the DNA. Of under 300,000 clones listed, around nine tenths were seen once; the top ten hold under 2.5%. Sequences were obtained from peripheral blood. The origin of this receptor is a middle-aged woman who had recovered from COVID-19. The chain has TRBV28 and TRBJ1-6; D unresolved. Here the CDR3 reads CASSPQRRSSYNSPLHF. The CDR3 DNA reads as TGTGCCAGCAGCCCCCAACGGCGGAGCTCCTATAATTCACCCCTCCACTTT.